This T cell receptor beta chain came from a study of graft-versus-host responses after intestinal transplantation. This clone has just a few counts. Its matching antigen is unknown. Other DNA sequences in this sample translate to the same CDR3. Clones were sequenced by immunoSEQ multiplex PCR, and TCRdb holds only the in-frame ones, with some missing. This sample has approximately 130,000 clones, with roughly nine tenths found just once. Germline V gene data show CDR1 as SGDLS and CDR2 as YYNGEE. V lost 2 bases, J lost 7 bases, and 4 bases lay in between. The CDR3 is 12 residues long. The receptor's source is a human donor who received an intestinal transplant. The sample in question was unstimulated CD4+ T cells sorted from spleen or lymph node cells, obtained before intestinal transplant. The rearrangement uses TRBV9 and TRBJ1-6; D uncertain. The CDR3 DNA follows: TGTGCCAGCAGCGTGGACAATTCACCCCTCCACTTT. It encodes CASSVDNSPLHF.